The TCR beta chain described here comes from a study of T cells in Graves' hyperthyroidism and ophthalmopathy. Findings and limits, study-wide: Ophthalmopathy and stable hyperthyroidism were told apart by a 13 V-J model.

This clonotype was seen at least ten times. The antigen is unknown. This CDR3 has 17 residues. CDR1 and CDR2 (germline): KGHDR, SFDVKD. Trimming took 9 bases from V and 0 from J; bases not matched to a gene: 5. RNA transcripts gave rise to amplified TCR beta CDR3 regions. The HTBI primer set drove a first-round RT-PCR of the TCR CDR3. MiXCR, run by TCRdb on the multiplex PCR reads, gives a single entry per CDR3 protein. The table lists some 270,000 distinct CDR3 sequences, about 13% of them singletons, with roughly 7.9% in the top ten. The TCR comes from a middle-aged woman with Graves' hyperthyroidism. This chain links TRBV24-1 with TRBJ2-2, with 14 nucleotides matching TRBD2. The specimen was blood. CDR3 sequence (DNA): TGTGCCACCGGACTAGCGGGAGGAGAGGCGAACACCGGGGAGCTGTTTTTT. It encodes CATGLAGGEANTGELFF.